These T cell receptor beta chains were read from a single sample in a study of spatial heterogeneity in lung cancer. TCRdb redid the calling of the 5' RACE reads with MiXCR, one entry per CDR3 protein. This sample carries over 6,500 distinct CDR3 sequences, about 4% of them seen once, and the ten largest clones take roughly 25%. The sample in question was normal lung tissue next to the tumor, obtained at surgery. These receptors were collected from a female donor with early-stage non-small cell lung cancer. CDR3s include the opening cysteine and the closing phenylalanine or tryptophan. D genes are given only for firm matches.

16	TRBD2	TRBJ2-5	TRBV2	CASSFNTAVAGEAQYF
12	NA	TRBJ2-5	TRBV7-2	CASSFLSGAQYF
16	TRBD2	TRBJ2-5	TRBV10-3	CAISEGPSGGQETQYF
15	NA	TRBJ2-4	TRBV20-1	CSAMFRGSAKNIQYF
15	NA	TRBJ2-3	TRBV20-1	CSARGRDVSTDTQYF
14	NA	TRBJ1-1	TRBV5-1	CASSLEAANTEAFF
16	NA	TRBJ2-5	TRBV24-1	CATSDFWSDLRETQYF
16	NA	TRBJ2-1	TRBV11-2	CASSLGGLRTYNEQFF
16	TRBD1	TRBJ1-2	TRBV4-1	CASSLVPGQGALGYTF
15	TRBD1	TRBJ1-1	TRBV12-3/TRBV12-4	CASSLNPRGRTEAFF
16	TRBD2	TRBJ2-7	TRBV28	CASRRLAGGPSYEQYF
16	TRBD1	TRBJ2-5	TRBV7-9	CASSPPRTGREETQYF
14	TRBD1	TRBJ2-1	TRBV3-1	CASSPGTAYNEQFF
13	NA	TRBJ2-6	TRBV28	CASRWAGANVLTF
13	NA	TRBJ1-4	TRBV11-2	CASSFRRGWKLFF
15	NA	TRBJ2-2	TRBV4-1	CASSTPGQITGELFF
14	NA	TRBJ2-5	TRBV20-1	CSASEDTFGETQYF
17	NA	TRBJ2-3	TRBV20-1	CSARGVAAGAPTDTQYF
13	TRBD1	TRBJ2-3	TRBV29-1	CSVETGSTDTQYF
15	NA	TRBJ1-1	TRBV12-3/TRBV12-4	CASSFTLGGVIEAFF
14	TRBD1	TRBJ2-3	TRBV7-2	CASRDRGLTDTQYF
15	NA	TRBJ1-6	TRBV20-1	CSASRPELYNSPLHF
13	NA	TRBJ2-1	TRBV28	CASSQLDRDRQFF
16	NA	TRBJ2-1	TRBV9	CASSPSGQGFSNEQFF
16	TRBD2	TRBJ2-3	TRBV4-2	CASSLTAGGSTDTQYF
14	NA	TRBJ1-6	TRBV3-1	CASSQVTGYSPLHF
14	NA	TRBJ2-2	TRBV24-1	CATSETSPTGELFF
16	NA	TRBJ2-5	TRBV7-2	CASSLRQGSSRETQYF
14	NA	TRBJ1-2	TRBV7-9	CTGAEAISNYGYTF
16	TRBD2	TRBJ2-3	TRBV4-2	CASSQATSGFTDTQYF
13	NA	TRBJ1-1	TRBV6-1	CASREEGGYKAFF
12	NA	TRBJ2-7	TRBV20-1	CRVGAPTYEQYF
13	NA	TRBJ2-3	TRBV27	CASSASQGATQYF
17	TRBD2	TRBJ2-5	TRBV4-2	CASSQAQRGGEGETQYF
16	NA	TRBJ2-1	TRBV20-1	CSALLSSGLAYNEQFF
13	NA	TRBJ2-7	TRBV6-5	CASTAGTAYEQYF
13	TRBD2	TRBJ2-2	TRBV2	CASSRGLTGELFF
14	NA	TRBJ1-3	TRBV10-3	CAISGEPSGNTIYF
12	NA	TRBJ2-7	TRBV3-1	CASSLVEGEQYF
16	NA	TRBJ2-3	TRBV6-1	CASTSNRVGGTDTQYF
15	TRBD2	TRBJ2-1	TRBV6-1	CASSTRLAGGHEQFF
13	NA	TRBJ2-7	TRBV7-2	CASSLRSWYEQYF
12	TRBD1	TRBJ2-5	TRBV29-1	CSVLTGMETQYF
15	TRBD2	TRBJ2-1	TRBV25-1	CASSEGGLGGNEQFF
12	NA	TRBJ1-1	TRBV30	CACKRAAGVAFF
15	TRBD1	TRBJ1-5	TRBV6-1	CASSSQGFSNQPQHF
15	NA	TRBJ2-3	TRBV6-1	CASSESWDHTDTQYF
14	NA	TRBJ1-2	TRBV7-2	CASSLYQGAGGYTF
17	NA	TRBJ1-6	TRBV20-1	CSARLGGRRGRSGPLHF
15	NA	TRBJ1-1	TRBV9	CASSPGTLGHTEAFF
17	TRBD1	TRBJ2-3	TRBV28	CASSPGTGRASTDTQYF
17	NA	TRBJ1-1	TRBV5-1	CASSFSRPGGASTEAFF
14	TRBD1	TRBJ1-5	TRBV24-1	CATQDRGSNQPQHF
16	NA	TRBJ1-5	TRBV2	CASSARGGYIAQPQHF
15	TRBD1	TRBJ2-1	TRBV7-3	CASSLKTGGSNEQFF
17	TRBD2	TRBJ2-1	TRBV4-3	CASSQDSGGVPYNEQFF
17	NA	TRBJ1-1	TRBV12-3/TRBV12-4	CASKPSGTSGGVTEAFF
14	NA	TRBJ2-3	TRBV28	CASSFLSGTDTQYF
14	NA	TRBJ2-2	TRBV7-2	CASSGLMNTGELFF